This TCR beta chain was retrieved from a study of radiation and T cells in renal cell carcinoma. Produced via immunoSEQ multiplex PCR; TCRdb's table is partial and in-frame only. The sample contains 95,000 to 150,000 clones, roughly four fifths of which appear only once. This CDR3 has 17 residues. Germline V gene lookup returns CDR1 SGDLS and CDR2 YYNGEE. V lost 4 bases to trimming and J lost 8 bases; unmatched junction nucleotides: 16. Documented time point: blood 2 weeks post-SBRT. The treatment here: 15 Gy SBRT to primary tumor, nephrectomy 4 weeks later. This clone showed up just once. The TCR originated in a man aged 45-65 years with renal cell carcinoma. The input for sequencing was blood, taken from a patient whose treatment included radiotherapy and nephrectomy. The chain couples TRBV9 to TRBJ2-1; TRBD1 matches at 9 bases. The CDR3 DNA reads as TGTGCCAGCAGCCTAGACAGGGGGGAAGACACACACGATGAGCAGTTCTTC. Translation gives CASSLDRGEDTHDEQFF.